This TCR beta chain was profiled in a study of shared clonotypes between healthy human individuals. Study-wide background: Each donor's CD4 naive and CD4 memory cells filled three plates apiece, CD8 naive two, and CD8 memory one.

The study ran the assay at deep level. Evenly divided among several immunoSEQ plates was the genomic DNA of each subset. The protocol was immunoSEQ multiplex PCR, while the TCRdb copy is restricted to in-frame clones and leaves out a portion. Of about 2 million clones listed, approximately 95% are singletons. Findings and caveats of the study: As a rule, naive subsets had a larger estimated richness than memory subsets.

With regard to this clone: Its cognate antigen is unknown.

Unmatched junction bases numbered 9, after V lost 4 bases and J lost 11 bases. Germline V gives CDR1 MNHEY, CDR2 SMNVEV (reference sequence). This CDR3 contains 16 residues. In the naive CD8 group, cells lacked CD45RO and were positively selected for CCR7, so terminally differentiated effector memory CD45RA+ cells were left out. Sequenced input: naive CD8+ T cells sorted from blood. The source of this sequence is a man in his late teens or twenties in good health. V usage is TRBV27 and J usage is TRBJ1-6; 12 positions agree with TRBD1. The CDR3 DNA reads TGTGCCAGCAGTTCCCCCGGGACAGGGGGCGAACCACCCCTCCACTTT. Translation gives CASSSPGTGGEPPLHF.